This T cell receptor beta chain comes out of a study of T cells in Graves' hyperthyroidism and ophthalmopathy. Study-wide results and caveats: Most thyroid-expanded clonotypes above 0.001 were also found in blood. Before onset, by a median of around six months, the model predicted ophthalmopathy. Using 13 V-J features, a model discriminated ophthalmopathy from stable hyperthyroidism.

Amplified TCR beta CDR3 regions came from RNA transcripts. During a first-round RT-PCR of the TCR CDR3, the HTBI primer set was used. MiXCR was run by TCRdb on the multiplex PCR reads, yielding one entry per CDR3 protein. The sample lists a few hundred thousand distinct CDR3 sequences, approximately 49% seen once, with about two fifths in the top ten. This CDR3 region has 13 residues. Germline CDR1 is DFQATT and CDR2 is SNEGSKA (reference sequence). V was trimmed by 6 bases and J by 3 bases, leaving 11 bases between them. This clonotype was counted many times. Its matching antigen is unknown. The sequenced sample was peripheral blood or thyroid tissue (not recorded which). The chain combines TRBV20-1 with TRBJ1-4, with D possibly TRBD1 on 5 matching bases. The receptor's source is an adult woman with Graves' disease, either hyperthyroidism or ophthalmopathy (not recorded which). The CDR3 loop reads CSAAGGANEKLFF. The CDR3 coding sequence is TGCAGTGCCGCCGGGGGGGCTAATGAAAAACTGTTTTTT.